The T cell receptor (beta chain) described here comes from a study of blood T cells in healthy people across ages. General study findings and limits: Researchers judged that diversity estimates from one million T cells fell short of true values.

V was pared by 5 bases and J by 11 bases, with 11 bases of the junction left unmatched. Per the germline V gene, CDR1 is SQVTM and CDR2 is ANQGSEA. The CDR3 has 13 residues. About this clonotype: As yet, its antigen is unknown.

Next came a second PCR, run for roughly 6 to 11 cycles, which used a sample-barcoded 5' primer along with a J-beta primer mix. Every sample gave at least 2.5 million paired-end reads containing CDR3. From the 5' RACE reads, TCRdb called clonotypes with MiXCR, one entry per CDR3 protein. The sample lists 920,000 or so distinct CDR3 sequences, 40% to 45% occurring once. Sequencing used blood. This receptor was identified in a woman aged 60 to 75 in good health. The chain employs TRBV29-1 and TRBJ2-5; 10 bases are shared with TRBD2. CDR3 region: CSVILAGEKGQYF. CDR3 sequence (DNA): TGCAGCGTTATCCTAGCGGGAGAGAAAGGGCAGTACTTC.